The 30 T cell receptor beta chains reported below all come from one sample, sequenced in a study of cytomegalovirus exposure and HLA in healthy donors (dated by TCRdb to about 2017). Libraries were built with the immunoSEQ multiplex PCR assay. For the multiplex PCR, a mixture combining 60 forward primers for TCR Vbeta segments and 13 reverse primers for TCR Jbeta segments was used. Held by TCRdb, this immuneACCESS table contains in-frame sequences only and omits some clones. Under half of the omission traces to an unresolved V gene where checked; the cause of the rest is unknown. This sample holds 95,000 to 150,000 clones; approximately 15% were observed only once. Roughly 2% of the sample is in the top ten clones. The material sequenced was PBMCs. These receptors all stem from a young woman in good health and CMV-seronegative.

The chain is built from TRBV2 and TRBJ1-2; a weak D match, TRBD1 (5 bases). This CDR3 has 13 amino acids. V was pared by 7 bases and J by 0 bases, with 9 bases between. Germline V CDR1 and CDR2: SNHLY, FYNNEI. The CDR3 sequence: CASTRATNYGYTF. In DNA, the CDR3 is TGTGCCAGCACCAGGGCTACTAACTATGGCTACACCTTC. The variable domain in full, with the rest retrieved from reference TRBV2 and TRBJ1-2, is EPEVTQTPSHQVTQMGQEVILRCVPISNHLYFYWYRQILGQKVEFLVSFYNNEISEKSEIFDDQFSVERPDGSNFTLKIRSTKLEDSAMYFCASTRATNYGYTFGSGTRLTVV.

This clone was counted between two and nine times. V gene TRBV6-5 combines with J gene TRBJ1-2; TRBD1 is a possible D gene (6 bases). The CDR3 is made up of 13 amino acids. Trimming removed 5 bases from V and 4 bases from J, with 11 bases in between. The V gene's germline CDR1 is MNHEY and CDR2 SVGAGI. The CDR3 loop is CASSPQGSYGYTF. Here the CDR3 DNA reads TGTGCCAGCAGTCCACAGGGTAGCTATGGCTACACCTTC.

The chain is built from TRBV19 and TRBJ1-1, with 7 bases fitting TRBD1. The trim removed 9 bases at V and 5 bases at J, leaving 0 bases unmatched. The germline V gene encodes CDR1 LNHDA and CDR2 SQIVND (reference sequence). This CDR3 contains 10 residues. The CDR3 DNA follows: TGTGCCAGCAGGGGGACTGAAGCTTTCTTT. Amino acid sequence: CASRGTEAFF.

The rearrangement links TRBV27 to TRBJ1-3, with TRBD1 identical over 8 bases. The germline V gene has CDR1 MNHEY and CDR2 SMNVEV (reference sequence). This CDR3 is built from 16 residues. The V and J ends lost 4 bases and 2 bases, in that order; junction bases with no gene match: 7. CDR3 DNA sequence: TGTGCCAGCAGTTCTCGCCCGACAGGGGCTGGAAACACCATATATTTT. Translation: CASSSRPTGAGNTIYF.

This clone was seen ten or more times. The CDR3 loop is CASSLSTGDGYTF. DNA of the CDR3: TGTGCCAGCAGCTTATCGACAGGGGATGGCTACACCTTC. This chain links TRBV7-9 with TRBJ1-2; 8 positions agree with TRBD1. The CDR3 length is 13 residues. The germline CDR1 and CDR2 sequences are SEHNR and FQNEAQ (reference sequence). The ends lost 2 bases at V and 6 bases at J; junction bases unmatched: 2.

There are a few counts of this clone. The chain employs TRBV11-2 and TRBJ1-4, with D possibly TRBD1 on 6 matching bases. The CDR3 runs to 15 residues. V was clipped by 5 bases and J by 8 bases, with 18 bases between them. CDR1 is SGHAT, CDR2 FQNNGV, per germline. In DNA form, the CDR3 reads TGTGCCAGCAGCCCTCAACAGGGAAGGGGAGAAAAACTGTTTTTT. Amino acids: CASSPQQGRGEKLFF.

This rearrangement joins TRBV7-6 to TRBJ2-1; the D is unclear. CDR3 length equals 12 residues. Germline V CDR1 and CDR2: SGHVS, FNYEAQ. V lost 5 bases and J 4 bases, leaving 6 bases between the germline ends. CDR3 in amino acids: CASSPNYNEQFF. CDR3 bases: TGTGCCAGCAGCCCAAATTACAATGAGCAGTTCTTC. Filled out from reference TRBV7-6 and TRBJ2-1, the complete variable domain reads GAGVSQSPRYKVTKRGQDVALRCDPISGHVSLYWYRQALGQGPEFLTYFNYEAQQDKSGLPNDRFSAERPEGSISTLTIQRTEQRDSAMYRCASSPNYNEQFFGPGTRLTVL.

V gene TRBV20-1 combines with J gene TRBJ1-1, with TRBD1 as a possible D gene (5 bases). The CDR3 is 10 residues long. V shed 4 bases and J shed 8 bases, with 8 bases lying between them. CDR1 DFQATT and CDR2 SNEGSKA come from the germline V gene (reference sequence). For the CDR3, the DNA is TGCAGTGCTATCTCAGGGGAAGCTTTCTTT. Its translation: CSAISGEAFF.

This chain joins TRBV9 and TRBJ1-3; no firm D call. The V gene lost 9 bases and the J gene lost 8 bases, with 3 bases spanning the gap. This CDR3 spans 8 amino acids. The germline gives CDR1 SGDLS, CDR2 YYNGEE. The CDR3 sequence is CATDTIYF. The CDR3 region has the DNA TGTGCCACTGACACCATATATTTT. The complete variable domain, with remaining parts taken from reference TRBV9 and TRBJ1-3, reads DSGVTQTPKHLITATGQRVTLRCSPRSGDLSVYWYQQSLDQGLQFLIQYYNGEERAKGNILERFSAQQFPDLHSELNLSSLELGDSALYFCATDTIYFGEGSWLTVV.

The chain links TRBV28 to TRBJ2-5, with a weak D call TRBD1 (5 bases). The CDR3 totals 16 residues. Germline assignment: CDR1 MDHEN and CDR2 SYDVKM. V lost 5 bases and J 2 bases, leaving 18 bases between the germline ends. The CDR3 coding sequence is TGTGCCAGCAGTCTGGACACCCGAAAGGGGCAAGAGACCCAGTACTTC. Protein product: CASSLDTRKGQETQYF.

The gene calls are TRBV7-2 and TRBJ2-7, with a tentative D call TRBD2 (6 bases). V was trimmed by 8 bases and J by 5 bases, leaving 16 bases between them. This CDR3 is 13 amino acids long. CDR1 and CDR2 (germline): SGHTA, FQGNSA. The DNA for the CDR3 is TGTGCCAGCCGTAAATCGGGACTGGACGAGCAGTACTTC. Translated: CASRKSGLDEQYF.

The chain recombines TRBV5-5 with TRBJ1-1; possibly TRBD1 for D (5 bases). The CDR3 runs to 12 residues. Germline CDR1 reads SGHKS; CDR2 reads YYEKEE (reference sequence). V shed 1 base and J shed 8 bases, with 9 bases lying between them. This CDR3 reads CASSLTGLEAFF. DNA of the CDR3: TGTGCCAGCAGCTTGACAGGTCTAGAAGCTTTCTTT.

The chain has TRBV27 and TRBJ2-3, with D maybe TRBD1 (5 bases). The CDR3 runs 18 residues. CDR1 is MNHEY and CDR2 is SMNVEV in the germline V gene (reference sequence). Trimming took off 6 bases at V and 2 bases at J, with 24 bases between the two ends. The CDR3 sequence is CASSLTRGIRLNTDTQYF. Written as DNA, the CDR3 is TGTGCCAGCAGCCTAACAAGGGGCATTCGCCTAAACACAGATACGCAGTATTTT.

This chain links TRBV19 with TRBJ2-6; D not certain. V dropped 3 bases and J dropped 4 bases, with 4 bases sitting between them. The V gene's germline CDR1 is LNHDA and CDR2 SQIVND (reference sequence). This CDR3 is built from 13 residues. The CDR3 sequence: CASSIGGANVLTF. In DNA form, the CDR3 reads TGTGCCAGTAGTATCGGGGGGGCCAACGTCCTGACTTTC.

This clone was seen only a few times. The J gene is TRBJ2-5, the V gene TRBV5-4, with D maybe TRBD1 (6 bases). CDR1 and CDR2 (germline): SGHNT, YYREEE (reference sequence). Deletions cut 0 bases from V and 1 base from J, with 10 bases between. This CDR3 is 15 amino acids long. The CDR3 is CASSLDQGRQETQYF. As DNA, the CDR3 is TGTGCCAGCAGCTTGGACCAGGGGCGCCAAGAGACCCAGTACTTC.

The V and J genes are TRBV2 and TRBJ1-2; D not resolved. Trimming removed 9 bases from V and 1 base from J, with 9 bases in between. This CDR3 spans 12 amino acids. Germline V gene lookup returns CDR1 SNHLY and CDR2 FYNNEI. CDR3 in DNA: TGTGCCAGTCTGACTCGTAACTATGGCTACACCTTC. Translating gives CASLTRNYGYTF.

There are a few counts of this clone. This rearrangement joins TRBV29-1 to TRBJ2-7; D perhaps matches TRBD1 (5 bases). V was shortened by 3 bases and J by 4 bases, with 16 bases between the two germline ends. Germline CDR1 reads SQVTM; CDR2 reads ANQGSEA. The CDR3 covers 14 residues. CDR3 region: CSVEGVPGMYEQYF. As DNA, the CDR3 is TGCAGCGTTGAGGGTGTGCCAGGGATGTACGAGCAGTACTTC.

The chain's CDR3 is CASSRDSYEQYF. Written as DNA, the CDR3 is TGTGCCAGCAGCCGGGACAGCTACGAGCAGTACTTC. The rearrangement uses TRBV11-2 and TRBJ2-7, with 7 bases that match TRBD1. V dropped 5 bases and J dropped 3; count of bases not matched to a gene: 1. The CDR3 spans 12 residues. Germline CDR1 reads SGHAT; CDR2 reads FQNNGV.

The V call is TRBV6-5, the J call TRBJ1-4, with TRBD1 as a possible D gene (5 bases). V was shortened by 7 bases and J by 8 bases, with 5 bases between the two germline ends. Germline lookup yields CDR1 MNHEY and CDR2 SVGAGI. The CDR3 consists of 10 residues. CDR3 amino acids: CASKGEKLFF. The DNA of the CDR3 is TGTGCCAGCAAGGGGGAAAAACTGTTTTTT.

The chain joins TRBV15 to TRBJ2-2, with D perhaps TRBD2 (6 bases). CDR3 length equals 16 residues. Germline V CDR1 and CDR2: LNHNV, YYDKDF (reference sequence). Trimming left V 1 base short and J 5 bases short, with 14 bases between. CDR3 nucleotide sequence: TGTGCCACCAGCAGAGTGTCCGGGAGTAGTACCGGGGAGCTGTTTTTT. It is translated as CATSRVSGSSTGELFF.

This chain joins TRBV11-2 and TRBJ2-7; D not resolved. Looked up from germline, CDR1 is SGHAT and CDR2 is FQNNGV. V was trimmed by 4 bases and J by 7 bases, leaving 11 bases between them. The CDR3 sequence is 12 residues long. CDR3 sequence (DNA): TGTGCCAGCAGCTGGGCCCGTGGGGAGCAGTACTTC. It is translated as CASSWARGEQYF.

This clone turned up a few times. The chain joins TRBV28 to TRBJ2-3; 7 bases match TRBD2. The junction had 6 bases not matched to a gene; V was cut back by 5 bases and J by 10 bases. The CDR3 contains 12 residues. The germline gives CDR1 MDHEN, CDR2 SYDVKM. CDR3 sequence (DNA): TGTGCCAGCAGTCCTCCCGGACTAGCGCAGTATTTT. Its protein product is CASSPPGLAQYF.

This clone was counted a few times. The chain combines TRBV4-2 with TRBJ2-1, with 8 bases identical to TRBD2. Germline V gives CDR1 LGHNA, CDR2 YNFKEQ. J lost 2 bases, V lost 2 bases, and 5 bases had no gene match. The CDR3 loop spans 16 amino acids. The CDR3 is CASSQTGGATYNEQFF. CDR3 coding DNA: TGTGCCAGCAGCCAAACCGGGGGGGCTACCTACAATGAGCAGTTCTTC.

This clone was seen more than once but under ten times. V and J are TRBV6-6 and TRBJ1-5; perhaps TRBD1 as D (5 bases). Trimming stripped 6 bases from V and 0 bases from J, with 9 bases between. This CDR3 contains 14 residues. The germline V gene has CDR1 MNHNY and CDR2 SVGAGI (reference sequence). The CDR3 bases are TGTGCCAGCAGGGAGGGGAATAGCAATCAGCCCCAGCATTTT. Its translation: CASREGNSNQPQHF.

In its sample, this clone was seen a few times. The rearrangement joins TRBV7-8 to TRBJ2-5; weak D call: TRBD1 (6 bases). The V and J ends lost 5 bases and 7 bases respectively, with 20 bases between them. CDR1 is SGHVS and CDR2 is FQNEAQ in the germline V gene. The CDR3 has 15 residues. CDR3 sequence reads: CASSLTGQTSGTQYF. CDR3 coding DNA: TGTGCCAGCAGCCTGACGGGACAAACCTCGGGGACCCAGTACTTC.

CDR3 nucleotide sequence: TGTGCCAGCAAACCGGGACTAGCGATCCACGAGCAGTACTTC. Its translation: CASKPGLAIHEQYF. The rearrangement uses TRBV6-5 and TRBJ2-7, with 10 bases fitting TRBD2. CDR1 and CDR2 (germline): MNHEY, SVGAGI. V dropped 7 bases and J dropped 5; count of bases not matched to a gene: 8. The CDR3 length is 14 residues.

This clone was found a few times. CDR3 DNA sequence: TGTGCCAGCAGCTTATTAGGTGTCGGGTCATATGCTAACTATGGCTACACCTTC. Its protein is CASSLLGVGSYANYGYTF. This rearrangement joins TRBV5-4 to TRBJ1-2; no firm D call. The CDR3 loop spans 18 amino acids. Germline V gene sequence: CDR1 SGHNT, CDR2 YYREEE (reference sequence). Trimming left V 2 bases short and J 0 bases short, with 20 bases between.

This clone was counted a few times. The gene calls are TRBV14 and TRBJ2-1; D gene ambiguous. Germline values: CDR1 SGHDN, CDR2 FVKESK. The CDR3 is made up of 17 amino acids. The V end was cut by 0 bases, the J end by 0 bases, with 12 bases between. The CDR3 DNA reads TGTGCCAGCAGCCAAGATCTCGGCGGCCCCTCCTACAATGAGCAGTTCTTC. Protein product: CASSQDLGGPSYNEQFF. Full variable domain (missing parts from reference TRBV14 and TRBJ2-1): EAGVTQFPSHSVIEKGQTVTLRCDPISGHDNLYWYRRVMGKEIKFLLHFVKESKQDESGMPNNRFLAERTGGTYSTLKVQPAELEDSGVYFCASSQDLGGPSYNEQFFGPGTRLTVL.

This clone was seen a handful of times. This sequence joins TRBV4-1 and TRBJ2-1, with a tentative D call TRBD1 (6 bases). The CDR3 has 16 amino acids. The germline CDR1 and CDR2 sequences are MGHRA and YSYEKL. Between the trimmed V and J ends, which lost 4 bases and 2 bases, there was a span of 15 bases. The CDR3 sequence: CASSLKQGRPYNEQFF. The CDR3 coding sequence is TGCGCCAGCAGCCTAAAACAGGGTCGGCCCTACAATGAGCAGTTCTTC.

CDR3 sequence: CASLHEVYGYTF. CDR3 coding DNA: TGTGCCTCTCTCCATGAGGTTTACGGCTACACCTTC. The chain links TRBV9 to TRBJ1-2; D uncertain. Germline CDR1 is SGDLS and CDR2 is YYNGEE. The CDR3 runs to 12 residues. V lost 10 bases and J lost 8, with 18 bases in between.